The 28 T cell receptor beta chains given below trace back to one sample, sequenced in a study of T-cell reconstitution after alpha-beta-depleted transplantation in children (dated by TCRdb to the mid-2010s). The sample's treatment or condition label, in plain terms: allogeneic hematopoietic cell transplantation with graft depleted of TCRalphabeta T cells and CD19 B cells. Libraries were constructed by PCR. Sequencer: Illumina HiSeq 2500. Molecular barcoding was employed in the preparation of TCR libraries, with unique molecular identifiers being used to normalize TCRbeta repertoire quantification. TCRdb handled the public reads itself, with Q25 trimming in fastp and clone calling in MiXCR, and kept productive beta chains. Here each entry gathers all rows of one CDR3 protein and keeps the most common genes and DNA. Recorded for this sample are 400,000 to 450,000 distinct CDR3 sequences; 43% of them occurred a single time. Of the sample, 27% falls within the top ten clones.

The sequencing here drew on PBMCs, taken before TCRalphabeta/CD19-depleted stem cell transplant. Every receptor here comes from a girl aged 2-10 years with aplastic anemia, due to receive a stem cell transplant.

The chain joins TRBV5-6 to TRBJ2-6; D gene uncertain. The germline gives CDR1 SGHDT, CDR2 YYEEEE. The CDR3 length is 16 residues. Trimming took off 0 bases at V and 0 bases at J, with 7 bases between the two ends. The CDR3: CASSLAVSSGANVLTF. The DNA for the CDR3 is TGTGCCAGCAGCTTGGCCGTTAGCTCTGGGGCCAACGTCCTGACTTTC.

In its sample, this clonotype was seen many times. The chain is built from TRBV10-3 and TRBJ2-5; maybe TRBD1 (5 bases). CDR1 and CDR2 (germline): ENHRY, SYGVKD. Trimming removed 5 bases from V and 1 base from J, with 14 bases in between. The length of the CDR3 is 15 residues. CDR3 protein: CAISQAKGLQETQYF. CDR3 bases: TGTGCCATCAGTCAAGCCAAGGGGCTCCAAGAGACCCAGTACTTC.

J is TRBJ2-1 and V is TRBV20-1; 9 bases agree with TRBD2. V was pared by 6 bases and J by 3 bases, with 6 bases of the junction left unmatched. CDR1 is DFQATT, CDR2 SNEGSKA, per germline (reference sequence). The CDR3 loop spans 14 amino acids. The CDR3 is CSAARGRGYNEQFF. CDR3 sequence (DNA): TGCAGTGCCGCCCGCGGGAGGGGCTACAATGAGCAGTTCTTC.

This sequence joins TRBV5-1 and TRBJ2-1; 7 bases fit TRBD1. Germline V CDR1 and CDR2: SGHRS, YFSETQ. The CDR3 has 15 amino acids. Germline trimming cut 2 bases from V and 8 bases from J; bases unmatched to any gene: 10. The CDR3 DNA follows: TGCGCCAGCAGCTTACGAGGGGGCCGGATGGATGAGCAGTTCTTC. Translation: CASSLRGGRMDEQFF.

This clonotype was found a few times. The chain employs TRBV2 and TRBJ2-1; D is uncertain. Trimming removed 7 bases from V and 0 bases from J, with 10 bases in between. The length of the CDR3 is 14 residues. From germline, CDR1 is SNHLY and CDR2 FYNNEI. The CDR3 sequence is CASKGKGSYNEQFF. The CDR3 region has the DNA TGTGCCAGCAAAGGAAAGGGCTCCTACAATGAGCAGTTCTTC.

CDR3 nucleotides: TGCAGTGCTAGAGACCCGGTCTACGAGCAGTACTTC. This codes for CSARDPVYEQYF. V usage is TRBV20-1 and J usage is TRBJ2-7; the D is unclear. This CDR3 has 12 amino acids. Trimming stripped 0 bases from V and 3 bases from J, with 6 bases between. Germline lookup yields CDR1 DFQATT and CDR2 SNEGSKA (reference sequence).

This clonotype was observed a handful of times. This chain joins TRBV7-9 and TRBJ2-7, with 7 bases identical to TRBD2. This CDR3 is 14 amino acids long. V was clipped by 4 bases and J by 4 bases; unmatched bases: 7. Germline lookup yields CDR1 SEHNR and CDR2 FQNEAQ (reference sequence). The CDR3: CASSYTSADYEQYF. CDR3 DNA: TGTGCCAGCAGCTACACTAGCGCCGATTACGAGCAGTACTTC. Together with reference TRBV7-9 and TRBJ2-7, the CDR3 gives the full variable domain: DTGVSQNPRHKITKRGQNVTFRCDPISEHNRLYWYRQTLGQGPEFLTYFQNEAQLEKSRLLSDRFSAERPKGSFSTLEIQRTEQGDSAMYLCASSYTSADYEQYFGPGTRLTVT.

V and J are TRBV28 and TRBJ1-2; D uncertain. The CDR3 is 13 residues long. V lost 5 bases and J lost 8, with 15 bases in between. Germline V gene lookup returns CDR1 MDHEN and CDR2 SYDVKM. The CDR3: CASSLRSVGGYTF. The CDR3 nucleotides read TGTGCCAGCAGTCTCCGGTCTGTAGGCGGCTACACCTTC.

This chain joins TRBV20-1 and TRBJ2-2; the match to TRBD2 covers 13 bases. The V and J ends lost 3 bases and 0 bases, in that order; junction bases with no gene match: 1. CDR3 length equals 16 residues. Germline V gene data show CDR1 as DFQATT and CDR2 as SNEGSKA (reference sequence). The CDR3 reads CSARTSGRTNTGELFF. For the CDR3, the DNA is TGCAGTGCTAGGACTAGCGGGAGGACGAACACCGGGGAGCTGTTTTTT.

This clonotype was counted once. The gene calls are TRBV20-1 and TRBJ2-7, with D perhaps matching TRBD2 (6 bases). The CDR3 extends over 13 amino acids. V was shortened by 6 bases and J by 7 bases, with 19 bases between the two germline ends. Germline loops: CDR1 DFQATT, CDR2 SNEGSKA (reference sequence). CDR3 bases: TGCAGTGCGGATCAACGACCCCGGGAGGAGCAGTACTTC. Its protein product is CSADQRPREEQYF.

The chain uses TRBV29-1 and TRBJ2-1; D is ambiguous. The germline V gene has CDR1 SQVTM and CDR2 ANQGSEA. The CDR3 consists of 15 residues. V was trimmed by 2 bases and J by 2 bases, leaving 13 bases between them. CDR3 sequence reads: CSVEPIPRTYNEQFF. CDR3 sequence (DNA): TGCAGCGTTGAACCGATACCTCGAACCTACAATGAGCAGTTCTTC.

The chain is built from TRBV5-1 and TRBJ1-2; 8 positions agree with TRBD1. Germline V gives CDR1 SGHRS, CDR2 YFSETQ. Trimming took 5 bases from V and 4 from J; bases not matched to a gene: 10. CDR3 size: 15 residues. CDR3 amino acids: CASSGQPGQAYGYTF. DNA of the CDR3: TGCGCCAGCAGTGGTCAACCGGGACAGGCCTATGGCTACACCTTC. The full variable domain, completed using reference TRBV5-1 and TRBJ1-2, is KAGVTQTPRYLIKTRGQQVTLSCSPISGHRSVSWYQQTPGQGLQFLFEYFSETQRNKGNFPGRFSGRQFSNSRSEMNVSTLELGDSALYLCASSGQPGQAYGYTFGSGTRLTVV.

This chain joins TRBV29-1 and TRBJ2-7, with 12 bases identical to TRBD1. CDR1 is SQVTM and CDR2 is ANQGSEA in the germline V gene. V lost 5 bases to trimming and J lost 6 bases; unmatched junction nucleotides: 8. The CDR3 runs to 14 residues. As DNA, the CDR3 is TGCAGCGTTACCCCCGGGACAGGGGGCCGCGAGCAGTACTTC. Protein: CSVTPGTGGREQYF.

The chain employs TRBV20-1 and TRBJ2-1; D is tentatively TRBD1 or TRBD2 (5 bases each). This CDR3 has 12 residues. Trimming removed 0 bases at V and 9 bases at J, with 9 bases between. Germline-derived CDR1 and CDR2 are DFQATT and SNEGSKA (reference sequence). CDR3 loop: CSARDAGTEQFF. The CDR3 DNA reads TGCAGTGCTAGAGATGCAGGGACTGAGCAGTTCTTC.

This clonotype was seen repeatedly, ten times or more. This chain links TRBV12-3 or TRBV12-4 with TRBJ2-1; tentative D call: TRBD1 (6 bases). Trimming pared 6 bases from V and 2 bases from J, leaving 11 bases between. This CDR3 contains 14 residues. CDR3 nucleotide sequence: TGTGCCAGCAGCCGGGACACAACCTACAATGAGCAGTTCTTC. Translating it yields CASSRDTTYNEQFF.

This clonotype came up many times. The CDR3 here is CASSLSGNTDTQYF. CDR3 nucleotide sequence: TGTGCCAGCAGTTTATCAGGGAACACAGATACGCAGTATTTT. The V gene is TRBV12-3 or TRBV12-4, the J gene TRBJ2-3; D might be TRBD1 (5 bases). This CDR3 has 14 residues. The ends were cut back, 2 bases at V and 2 bases at J, with 8 bases in the middle.

A few counts support this clonotype. The chain combines TRBV18 with TRBJ2-7; possibly TRBD2 for D (5 bases). Germline V gene lookup returns CDR1 KGHSH and CDR2 LQKENI. The CDR3 has 16 amino acids. Trimming pared 3 bases from V and 0 bases from J, leaving 15 bases between. The CDR3 loop reads CASSPLGAGSSYEQYF. In nucleotides, the CDR3 is TGTGCCAGCTCACCTCTTGGTGCGGGCAGCTCCTACGAGCAGTACTTC.

This clonotype was picked up a small number of times. The chain combines TRBV15 with TRBJ1-5; no clear D gene. Germline V gene data show CDR1 as LNHNV and CDR2 as YYDKDF (reference sequence). V was shortened by 0 bases and J by 7 bases, with 16 bases between the two germline ends. The CDR3 is made up of 16 amino acids. The CDR3 sequence is CATSRDGVRVSQPQHF. The CDR3 coding sequence is TGTGCCACCAGCAGAGATGGTGTGAGGGTATCCCAGCCCCAGCATTTT.

The chain combines TRBV29-1 with TRBJ2-5, with D uncertain. Trimming stripped 4 bases from V and 5 bases from J, with 14 bases between. Per germline, CDR1 SQVTM and CDR2 ANQGSEA. This CDR3 comprises 13 residues. The CDR3 nucleotides are TGCAGCGTTGGACGAGGCGAACGGGAGACCCAGTACTTC. Translating gives CSVGRGERETQYF.

This clonotype has more than one count but fewer than ten. The gene calls are TRBV20-1 and TRBJ2-1, with TRBD1 matching over 7 bases. The V and J ends lost 6 bases and 8 bases, in that order; junction bases with no gene match: 4. The CDR3 has 11 amino acids. CDR1 DFQATT and CDR2 SNEGSKA come from the germline V gene (reference sequence). The CDR3 here is CSAGQRDEQFF. DNA of the CDR3: TGCAGTGCGGGACAGAGGGATGAGCAGTTCTTC.

This clonotype was found many times. The genes are TRBV7-9 and TRBJ2-4, with TRBD2 as a possible D gene (5 bases). The CDR3 has 15 amino acids. Germline V gene data show CDR1 as SEHNR and CDR2 as FQNEAQ (reference sequence). The V and J ends lost 5 bases and 0 bases respectively, with 11 bases between them. CDR3 loop: CASSQTTLAKNIQYF. The CDR3 region has the DNA TGTGCCAGCAGCCAGACTACCTTAGCCAAAAACATTCAGTACTTC.

J is TRBJ2-7 and V is TRBV20-1, with D possibly TRBD2 on 6 matching bases. The CDR3 length is 15 residues. Germline lookup yields CDR1 DFQATT and CDR2 SNEGSKA (reference sequence). V was trimmed by 1 base and J by 1 base, leaving 14 bases between them. This CDR3 is CSARVGREASYEQYF. The CDR3, as DNA: TGCAGTGCTAGAGTTGGCAGGGAGGCGTCCTACGAGCAGTACTTC.

The chain couples TRBV6-5 to TRBJ2-7, with 9 bases aligning to TRBD1. The CDR3 contains 15 residues. Germline assignment: CDR1 MNHEY and CDR2 SVGAGI. Trimming at V came to 0 bases and at J to 5 bases, leaving 5 bases not matched to a gene. CDR3 in amino acids: CASSYSGTGNNEQYF. The CDR3 nucleotides are TGTGCCAGCAGTTACTCCGGGACAGGGAACAACGAGCAGTACTTC.

The chain is built from TRBV11-2 and TRBJ2-7, with 9 nucleotides matching TRBD2. V dropped 5 bases and J dropped 3; count of bases not matched to a gene: 14. The CDR3 has 17 amino acids. Per the germline V gene, CDR1 is SGHAT and CDR2 is FQNNGV. The CDR3 reads CASSPVQGAGGIYEQYF. The CDR3, as DNA: TGTGCCAGCAGCCCCGTGCAGGGAGCGGGAGGAATCTACGAGCAGTACTTC.

V and J are TRBV5-6 and TRBJ2-7; 7 bases map to TRBD2. CDR3 length: 12 residues. Germline CDR1 SGHDT, CDR2 YYEEEE. The trim removed 6 bases at V and 6 bases at J, leaving 6 bases unmatched. The CDR3 spells CASNSLAAEQYF. CDR3 nucleotide sequence: TGTGCCAGCAATTCGCTAGCGGCCGAGCAGTACTTC.

The V and J genes are TRBV29-1 and TRBJ2-7, with 7 positions matching TRBD2. CDR3 length: 14 residues. Germline CDR1 reads SQVTM; CDR2 reads ANQGSEA. Trimming cost V 7 bases and J 4 bases; bases outside gene matches: 13. The CDR3 here is CSAGRGVKGYEQYF. The CDR3 DNA reads as TGCAGCGCCGGACGGGGGGTAAAGGGATACGAGCAGTACTTC.

J is TRBJ2-7 and V is TRBV20-1; D call uncertain. Germline CDR1 is DFQATT and CDR2 is SNEGSKA (reference sequence). V lost 3 bases to trimming and J lost 7 bases, with 10 bases between them. This CDR3 is built from 11 residues. CDR3 nucleotide sequence: TGCAGTGCTAGGTCCTACCAAGAGCAGTACTTC. Translated, it gives CSARSYQEQYF.

This clonotype has more than one count but fewer than ten. The CDR3 protein is CASSQELTGYEQYF. The CDR3 DNA is TGCGCCAGCAGCCAAGAATTAACAGGGTACGAGCAGTACTTC. The chain joins TRBV4-1 to TRBJ2-7; the D gene is possibly TRBD1 (6 bases). Trimming cost V 0 bases and J 4 bases, with 10 bases left between them. CDR1 is MGHRA and CDR2 is YSYEKL in the germline V gene. CDR3 size: 14 residues.